This is a list of T cell receptor beta chains from one sample in a study of early T cells in non-severe SARS-CoV-2 infection. TCRdb itself ran the 5' RACE reads through MiXCR, one entry per CDR3 protein. The table has some 66,000 distinct CDR3 sequences, approximately 13% seen once. Specimen: whole blood. These receptors came from an adult who was a healthcare worker with PCR-confirmed SARS-CoV-2 infection or an uninfected control (not recorded which). CDR3s include the opening cysteine and the closing phenylalanine or tryptophan. Fields, in order: clone size, J gene, V gene, D gene, CDR3 protein, CDR3 DNA. The D gene is left open where the match is weak. Expanded clones are given a class, and other clones once, few, many or no size at all.

- | TRBJ1-1 | TRBV5-1 | - | CASRAVLNTEAFF | TGCGCCAGCAGGGCAGTTCTGAACACTGAAGCTTTCTTT
- | TRBJ1-2 | TRBV12-3/TRBV12-4 | - | CASSQGPGYTF | TGTGCCAGCAGTCAGGGGCCGGGCTACACCTTC
many | TRBJ2-1 | TRBV7-8 | - | CASSLARTSYNEQFF | TGTGCCAGCAGCTTAGCAAGGACCTCCTACAATGAGCAGTTCTTC
many | TRBJ2-1 | TRBV24-1 | TRBD1 | CATSEGQGDEQFF | TGTGCCACCAGTGAGGGACAGGGCGATGAGCAGTTCTTC
many | TRBJ1-5 | TRBV7-3 | - | CASSENQPQHF | TGTGCCAGCAGCGAAAATCAGCCCCAGCATTTT
few | TRBJ2-5 | TRBV7-9 | - | CASSLGVQDQETQYF | TGTGCCAGCAGCTTAGGAGTGCAGGATCAAGAGACCCAGTACTTC
many | TRBJ2-6 | TRBV5-1 | - | CASSLESASSGANVLTF | TGCGCCAGCAGCTTGGAGTCAGCTAGCTCTGGGGCCAACGTCCTGACTTTC
- | TRBJ2-2 | TRBV7-2 | - | CASSLVGVAAGELFF | TGTGCCAGCAGCTTAGTGGGAGTGGCCGCCGGGGAGCTGTTTTTT
many | TRBJ1-1 | TRBV6-2/TRBV6-3 | - | CASRGQNTEAFF | TGTGCCAGCAGGGGACAGAACACTGAAGCTTTCTTT
many | TRBJ1-2 | TRBV19 | - | CASSSPGLNYGYTF | TGTGCCAGTAGTTCACCGGGACTGAACTATGGCTACACCTTC
- | TRBJ2-3 | TRBV12-3/TRBV12-4 | - | CASSSRSDPGTDTQYF | TGTGCCAGCAGTTCCCGTTCTGACCCCGGCACAGATACGCAGTATTTT
many | TRBJ2-2 | TRBV11-2 | TRBD1 | CASSLRTGGSGNTGELFF | TGTGCCAGCAGCTTAAGAACAGGGGGCTCGGGCAACACCGGGGAGCTGTTTTTT
- | TRBJ2-2 | TRBV6-2/TRBV6-3 | - | CASSYPYGELFF | TGTGCCAGCAGTTACCCGTACGGGGAGCTGTTTTTT
few | TRBJ2-3 | TRBV2 | - | CASSGRRDFTDTQYF | TGTGCCAGCAGTGGGCGGCGGGACTTCACAGATACGCAGTATTTT
few | TRBJ2-3 | TRBV7-6 | TRBD2 | CASSLDSGTDTQYF | TGTGCCAGCAGCTTAGATAGCGGGACAGATACGCAGTATTTT
many | TRBJ2-3 | TRBV24-1 | TRBD1 | CATSEPGQGSDTQYF | TGTGCCACCAGTGAGCCGGGACAGGGATCAGATACGCAGTATTTT
- | TRBJ2-7 | TRBV3-1 | - | CASSLYASYEQYF | TGTGCCAGCAGCCTCTACGCTTCCTACGAGCAGTACTTC
few | TRBJ2-2 | TRBV5-1 | TRBD1 | CASRAGTGETGELFF | TGCGCCAGCAGGGCCGGGACAGGGGAAACCGGGGAGCTGTTTTTT
- | TRBJ2-2 | TRBV11-2 | TRBD1 | CASSILTGGTFGTGELFF | TGTGCCAGCAGCATCCTTACAGGGGGTACCTTTGGCACCGGGGAGCTGTTTTTT
- | TRBJ2-1 | TRBV24-1 | - | CATSDWSDEQFF | TGTGCCACCAGTGATTGGTCCGATGAGCAGTTCTTC
many | TRBJ2-7 | TRBV29-1 | TRBD1 | CSVVGLRGWNEQYF | TGCAGCGTTGTGGGTCTCAGGGGGTGGAACGAGCAGTACTTC
few | TRBJ2-7 | TRBV7-2 | - | CASSLAGTGTYEQYF | TGTGCCAGCAGCTTAGCGGGGACTGGTACCTACGAGCAGTACTTC
- | TRBJ1-6 | TRBV3-1 | TRBD1 | CASSPPGGLNSPLHF | TGTGCCAGCAGCCCCCCAGGGGGCCTTAATTCACCCCTCCACTTT
many | TRBJ2-1 | TRBV11-2 | - | CASSLDGFSSYNEQFF | TGTGCCAGCAGCTTAGACGGGTTTAGCTCCTACAATGAGCAGTTCTTC
many | TRBJ2-4 | TRBV20-1 | TRBD1 | CSARSRQGVEYIQYF | TGCAGTGCTAGATCCCGACAGGGGGTTGAATACATTCAGTACTTC
many | TRBJ2-1 | TRBV27 | - | CASTFSPGITEQFF | TGTGCCAGCACCTTTAGCCCCGGGATCACTGAGCAGTTCTTC